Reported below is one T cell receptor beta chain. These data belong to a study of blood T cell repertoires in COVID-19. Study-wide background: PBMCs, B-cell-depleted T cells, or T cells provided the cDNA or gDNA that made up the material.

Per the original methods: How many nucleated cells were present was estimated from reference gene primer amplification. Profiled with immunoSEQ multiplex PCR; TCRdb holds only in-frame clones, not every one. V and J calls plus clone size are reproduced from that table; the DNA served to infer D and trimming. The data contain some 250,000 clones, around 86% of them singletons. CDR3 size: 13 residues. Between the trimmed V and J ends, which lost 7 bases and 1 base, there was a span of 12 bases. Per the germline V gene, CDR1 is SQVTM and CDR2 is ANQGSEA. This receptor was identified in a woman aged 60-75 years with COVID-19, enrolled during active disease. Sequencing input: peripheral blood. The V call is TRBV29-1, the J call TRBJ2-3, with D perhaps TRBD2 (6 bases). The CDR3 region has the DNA TGCAGCGCCTCGGGAGCCGGCACAGATACGCAGTATTTT. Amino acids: CSASGAGTDTQYF.